This TCR beta chain emerged from a study of cytomegalovirus exposure and HLA in healthy donors. The CDR3 covers 12 residues. Trimming shortened V by 5 bases and J by 8 bases, and 9 bases separated the two germline ends. The germline CDR1 and CDR2 sequences are ENHRY and SYGVKD. Both 60 Vbeta primers and 13 Jbeta primers went into the PCR. This table comes from immunoSEQ multiplex PCR, and its TCRdb copy is limited to in-frame clones, with some not included. The sample consists of around 130,000 clones, 70% to 80% of them appearing once. On this clone: As yet, its antigen is unknown.

Study-level points and caveats: In a later analysis, most CMV-associated TCR beta chains appeared HLA-restricted. One cluster of highly shared sequence variants probably arose as a sequencing artifact. According to the study, some 160 TCR beta chains were cytomegalovirus-associated.

The V call is TRBV10-3, the J call TRBJ1-4, with D tentatively TRBD1 (5 bases). Sequencing was done on a sample of PBMCs. This clonotype originated in a woman aged 60-75 years in good health and CMV-seropositive. Written as DNA, the CDR3 is TGTGCCATCAGTCTGGGGGGGGAAAAACTGTTTTTT. Protein product: CAISLGGEKLFF.